This entry concerns a single T cell receptor beta chain. Its target is unknown. The CDR3 length is 16 residues. CDR1 is SEHNR and CDR2 is FQNEAQ in the germline V gene (reference sequence). The V and J ends lost 4 bases and 3 bases respectively, with 15 bases between them. The data were obtained in a study of blood T cells in healthy people across ages. Overall study: In model experiments, template switching was able to capture about one barcoded beta molecule for every two T cells that were present. Study observations and caveats: Estimates of diversity drawn from one million T cells were considered underestimates.

A sample-barcoded 5' primer and a J-beta primer mix were used in a second PCR of about 6 to 12 cycles. TCRdb independently ran MiXCR on the 5' RACE reads; one entry per CDR3 protein. The data contain roughly 2 million distinct CDR3 sequences, just under 50% of them singletons. The origin of this receptor is a woman between 35 and 50 years old in good health. The chain couples TRBV7-9 to TRBJ1-4; TRBD1 is a possible D gene (6 bases). Sequenced material: blood. Here the CDR3 reads CASSSGDSEANEKLFF. CDR3 nucleotide sequence: TGTGCCAGCAGCTCAGGGGATTCGGAGGCTAATGAAAAACTGTTTTTT.